These 17 T cell receptor beta chains share one sample of origin, sequenced in a study of T cells in Graves' hyperthyroidism and ophthalmopathy. RNA transcripts were the template for amplifying TCR beta CDR3 regions. The HTBI primer set drove a first-round RT-PCR of the TCR CDR3. TCRdb re-called the multiplex PCR reads through MiXCR, storing one row per CDR3 protein. The data hold hundreds of thousands of distinct CDR3 sequences, with approximately 20% observed a single time. The specimen sequenced was blood. These receptors were collected from a man between 40 and 49 years old with Graves' ophthalmopathy.

The chain links TRBV19 to TRBJ2-3; possible D gene TRBD2, 6 bases. The CDR3 runs 18 residues. The V end was cut by 1 base, the J end by 6 bases, with 23 bases between. Germline lookup yields CDR1 LNHDA and CDR2 SQIVND (reference sequence). CDR3 in amino acids: CASSIAPPGLKAGDTQYF. As DNA, the CDR3 is TGTGCCAGTAGTATAGCGCCTCCGGGACTCAAGGCGGGGGATACGCAGTATTTT.

Many counts were recorded for this clonotype. The chain employs TRBV20-1 and TRBJ2-1, with 9 positions matching TRBD2. CDR1 is DFQATT, CDR2 SNEGSKA, per germline (reference sequence). The CDR3 spans 14 residues. V trimming: 0 bases; J trimming: 9 bases; junction bases outside the gene matches: 6. This CDR3 is CSARETSGLREQFF. In DNA, the CDR3 is TGCAGTGCTAGAGAGACTAGCGGACTGCGTGAGCAGTTCTTC.

V usage is TRBV3-1 and J usage is TRBJ1-2, with 11 nucleotides matching TRBD1. The germline CDR1 and CDR2 sequences are LGHDT and YNNKEL (reference sequence). The CDR3 contains 16 residues. The V segment lost 4 bases and the J segment 8 bases; nucleotides outside the gene matches: 12. CDR3 in amino acids: CASSRAGQGDLLGYTF. Here the CDR3 DNA reads TGTGCCAGCAGCCGGGCGGGACAGGGGGACTTGTTGGGCTACACCTTC.

The chain combines TRBV9 with TRBJ2-2; possible D gene TRBD1, 7 bases. This CDR3 is 17 amino acids long. From germline, CDR1 is SGDLS and CDR2 YYNGEE. The V end lost 1 base, the J end lost 1 base, and 14 bases lay between the germline ends. CDR3 amino acids: CASSVRGDRMNTGELFF. The CDR3 DNA reads TGTGCCAGCAGCGTAAGGGGGGACAGAATGAACACCGGGGAGCTGTTTTTT.

The chain couples TRBV7-2 to TRBJ1-3; tentative D call: TRBD1 (6 bases). Deletions cut 5 bases from V and 0 bases from J, with 14 bases between. The length of the CDR3 is 16 residues. CDR1 is SGHTA and CDR2 is FQGNSA in the germline V gene. CDR3 region: CASSQGGAISGNTIYF. The CDR3 DNA is TGTGCCAGCAGCCAAGGGGGGGCGATCTCTGGAAACACCATATATTTT.

This chain connects TRBV30 to TRBJ1-2, with 10 bases matching TRBD1. The CDR3 is 18 residues long. V trimming: 3 bases; J trimming: 3 bases; junction bases outside the gene matches: 16. From germline, CDR1 is GTSNPN and CDR2 SVGIG (reference sequence). The CDR3 here is CAWRAWRGTGVGDYGYTF. The CDR3 DNA is TGTGCCTGGAGGGCCTGGAGGGGGACAGGGGTTGGGGACTATGGCTACACCTTC.

This clonotype was counted a few times. This chain joins TRBV27 and TRBJ1-6; 8 bases line up with TRBD1. Germline lookup yields CDR1 MNHEY and CDR2 SMNVEV (reference sequence). CDR3 length: 14 amino acids. V lost 5 bases and J lost 14; bases outside the gene matches: 11. The CDR3 DNA is TGTGCCAGCAGTCCGAGGACAGGGATTGGGACCCTCCACTTT. It encodes CASSPRTGIGTLHF.

The chain couples TRBV7-8 to TRBJ2-3; perhaps TRBD2 as D (5 bases). Trimming shortened V by 2 bases and J by 3 bases, and 12 bases separated the two germline ends. The CDR3 consists of 15 residues. Germline values: CDR1 SGHVS, CDR2 FQNEAQ. This chain's CDR3 is CASSLRSGRTDTQYF. The CDR3 DNA is TGTGCCAGCAGCTTAAGAAGCGGTAGAACAGATACGCAGTATTTT.

The chain links TRBV11-2 to TRBJ2-7; 10 bases map to TRBD1. Trimming removed 4 bases from V and 4 bases from J; junction bases left unmatched: 4. Germline CDR1 and CDR2: SGHAT and FQNNGV. The length of the CDR3 is 14 residues. Here the CDR3 reads CASSSGQGDYEQYF. The CDR3 DNA reads as TGTGCCAGCAGCTCCGGACAGGGGGATTACGAGCAGTACTTC.

This rearrangement joins TRBV10-3 to TRBJ1-2; D unclear. Trimming left V 10 bases short and J 3 bases short, with 15 bases between. The CDR3 runs 13 residues. The germline gives CDR1 ENHRY, CDR2 SYGVKD. The CDR3 nucleotides read TGTGCCAGTACCTGGAAGTTGGACTATGGCTACACCTTC. Translation: CASTWKLDYGYTF.

This clonotype was seen many times. The rearrangement joins TRBV7-2 to TRBJ2-5, with TRBD2 identical over 8 bases. The CDR3 extends over 17 amino acids. Trimming removed 2 bases from V and 5 bases from J; junction bases left unmatched: 13. Germline values: CDR1 SGHTA, CDR2 FQGNSA. CDR3 protein: CASSLHGPGGAGETQYF. The CDR3 region has the DNA TGTGCCAGCAGCTTACATGGTCCGGGAGGGGCGGGGGAGACCCAGTACTTC.

This clonotype was seen more than once but under ten times. The rearrangement links TRBV7-2 to TRBJ2-2, with TRBD2 matching over 9 bases. The CDR3 totals 17 residues. Germline CDR1 and CDR2: SGHTA and FQGNSA. Trimming took 4 bases from V and 0 from J; bases not matched to a gene: 6. The CDR3, as DNA: TGTGCCAGCAGCTCTGTTAGCGGGAGAGCGAACACCGGGGAGCTGTTTTTT. Residues: CASSSVSGRANTGELFF.

The chain recombines TRBV6-1 with TRBJ1-6, with D unclear. CDR1 is MNHNS and CDR2 is SASEGT in the germline V gene. This CDR3 comprises 17 residues. Between the trimmed V and J ends, which lost 6 bases and 3 bases, there was a span of 18 bases. This chain's CDR3 is CASSSNLRIDYNSPLHF. The CDR3, as DNA: TGTGCCAGCAGCAGCAACCTACGGATCGACTATAATTCACCCCTCCACTTT.

On this clonotype itself: A clone one base away is much larger, so this may be a read error. This chain uses TRBV12-3 or TRBV12-4 with TRBJ2-4, with TRBD2 identical over 7 bases. J gave up 1 base and V 6 bases, and 12 bases lay outside the gene matches. This CDR3 has 17 residues. The CDR3 sequence is CASRPRGGDWAKNIQYF. The CDR3 DNA sequence: TGTGCCAGCAGACCCCGGGGAGGGGACTGGGCCAAAAACATTCAGTACTTC.

In this sample, this clonotype turned up many times. The J gene is TRBJ2-2, the V gene TRBV6-1, with D tentatively TRBD1 (8 bases). V lost 5 bases, J lost 1 base, and 14 bases lay in between. The CDR3 extends over 16 amino acids. Germline CDR1 MNHNS, CDR2 SASEGT. The CDR3 is CASSYNRGGNTGELFF. For the CDR3, the DNA is TGTGCCAGCAGTTACAACAGGGGGGGGAACACCGGGGAGCTGTTTTTT.

The chain carries TRBV29-1 and TRBJ2-7, with TRBD1 identical over 7 bases. The V segment lost 6 bases and the J segment 2 bases; nucleotides outside the gene matches: 4. Germline V CDR1 and CDR2: SQVTM, ANQGSEA. The CDR3 runs to 12 residues. The CDR3 protein is CSVTGTTYEQYF. In DNA, the CDR3 is TGCAGCGTGACAGGGACAACCTACGAGCAGTACTTC.

This chain joins TRBV19 and TRBJ2-2; tentatively, D is TRBD1 (5 bases). V was clipped by 5 bases and J by 5 bases, with 12 bases between them. Germline assignment: CDR1 LNHDA and CDR2 SQIVND (reference sequence). This CDR3 contains 14 residues. The chain's CDR3 is CASSSSTGTGELFF. The CDR3 region has the DNA TGTGCCAGTAGTTCCAGCACAGGAACCGGGGAGCTGTTTTTT.